Detailed here is one T cell receptor (beta chain). The antigen is undetermined. The data were obtained in a study of blood T cells in healthy people across ages. Study-level findings and limits: It was held that diversity estimates obtained from one million T cells represented underestimates. Per million T cells, TCR beta diversity dropped roughly linearly as age increased.

Looked up from germline, CDR1 is MNHEY and CDR2 is SMNVEV (reference sequence). The ends lost 6 bases at V and 1 base at J; junction bases unmatched: 1. The CDR3 has 13 amino acids. A second PCR, run for 7 to 11 cycles, used a sample-barcoded 5' primer plus a J-beta primer mix. At least 2.5 million CDR3-containing paired-end reads were obtained per sample. Each CDR3 protein gets one entry after TCRdb re-called the 5' RACE reads with MiXCR. Among 650,000 to 1,000,000 distinct CDR3 sequences listed, 36% were seen once. Sequenced material: blood. The chain combines TRBV27 with TRBJ2-5; 8 nucleotides agree with TRBD2. The source is a man younger than 30 in good health. In nucleotides, the CDR3 is TGTGCCAGCAGCGGGGGGGTCCAAGAGACCCAGTACTTC. Translation: CASSGGVQETQYF.